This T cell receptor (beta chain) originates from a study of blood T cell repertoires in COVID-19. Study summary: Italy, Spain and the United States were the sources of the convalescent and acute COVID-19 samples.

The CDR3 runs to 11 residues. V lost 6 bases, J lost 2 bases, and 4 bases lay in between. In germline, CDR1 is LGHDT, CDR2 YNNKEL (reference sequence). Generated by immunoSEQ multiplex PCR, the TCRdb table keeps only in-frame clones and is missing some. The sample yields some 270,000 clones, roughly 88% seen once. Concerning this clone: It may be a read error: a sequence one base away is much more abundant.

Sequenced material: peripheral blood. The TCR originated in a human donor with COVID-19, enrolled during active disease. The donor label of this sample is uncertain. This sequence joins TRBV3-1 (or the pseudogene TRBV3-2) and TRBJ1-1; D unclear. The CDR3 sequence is CASRANTEAFF. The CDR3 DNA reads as TGTGCCAGCAGGGCAAACACTGAAGCTTTCTTT.